These T cell receptor beta chains were read from a single sample in a study of resident and recirculating memory T cells in vitiligo. The repertoire was sequenced with immunoSEQ multiplex PCR; TCRdb's copy has only in-frame clones and lacks some. The sample carries 40,000 to 45,000 clones, over 90% recorded once. Material for sequencing was blood. These receptor sequences come from a male donor with vitiligo. Both conserved end residues are trimmed from each CDR3. Only some rows state a clone size, as once, few, many or a class for expanded clones.

>once|TRBJ2-1|TRBV27
ASSSLPGLAVGEQF
>NA|TRBJ2-3|TRBV7-2
ASSGLAGGRDTQY
>NA|TRBJ2-2|TRBV7-2
ASSRDGGTGELF
>NA|TRBJ1-2|TRBV29-1
SVEAYPGQGDYGYT
>NA|TRBJ2-3|TRBV30
AWREKGLAVPSSTDTQY
>NA|TRBJ1-1|TRBV6-5
ASRGQPNTEAF
>NA|TRBJ2-5|TRBV11-3
ASSPQRGQETQY
>once|TRBJ2-2|TRBV9
ASSALMTGVTGELF
>NA|TRBJ2-7|TRBV5-8
ASSSVGYEQY
>NA|TRBJ2-1|TRBV5-6
ASSLGVGRAYNEQF
>NA|TRBJ1-3|TRBV4-1
ASSQDDSSGNTIY
>NA|TRBJ2-5|TRBV9
ASSAGTSGGVQETQY
>once|TRBJ2-7|TRBV5-8
ASSKDGNYEQY
>NA|TRBJ2-5|TRBV7-2
ASSRGVIETQY
>NA|TRBJ1-2|TRBV27
ASSSRRVTYQVAGYT
>NA|TRBJ1-3|TRBV15
ATMGGSGNTIY
>NA|TRBJ2-1|TRBV11-2
ASSPGLVGPNEQF
>NA|TRBJ2-4|TRBV11-2
ASSLGTGENIQY
>NA|TRBJ2-3|TRBV6-4
ASSDSGGNTDTQY
>NA|TRBJ2-7|TRBV29-1
SAGGLAEQY
>NA|TRBJ1-1|TRBV5-4
ASSLRDRGLTEAF
>NA|TRBJ2-7|TRBV7-9
ASSLGGGDEQY
>NA|TRBJ2-2|TRBV5-6
ASSLISSGYLRELF
>NA|TRBJ2-1|TRBV7-6
ASSSGLAGAYNEQF
>once|TRBJ2-3|TRBV19
ASSISGQGTDTQY
>NA|TRBJ1-6|TRBV5-8
ASSLYRDSFH
>NA|TRBJ2-1|TRBV5-1
ASSSPGPRVVEQF
>NA|TRBJ2-1|TRBV6-4
ASSGPGGNEQF
>large|TRBJ2-3|TRBV4-2
ASSQEDGGGADTQY
>NA|TRBJ2-3|TRBV6-4
ATRGPGTDTQY
>NA|TRBJ2-2|TRBV19
ASSIEARVGFGELF
>NA|TRBJ1-4|TRBV7-8
ASSRSRDRARGEKLF
>NA|TRBJ1-6|TRBV7-2
ASSLGQGSYNSPLH
>NA|TRBJ2-3|TRBV6-5
ASRETSGHTDTQY
>NA|TRBJ2-1|TRBV5-1
ASSLEPGMWQF
>NA|TRBJ1-1|TRBV7-2
ASSSGQEPGGNTEAF
>NA|TRBJ1-3|TRBV18
ASSRAGIGNTIY
>NA|TRBJ1-1|TRBV6-6
ASSSTENTEAF
>NA|TRBJ1-2|TRBV7-6
ASSLGTGPYGYT
>NA|TRBJ1-1|TRBV27
ASSLWGQNTEAF
>NA|TRBJ2-3|TRBV18
ASSFSGGPTDTQY
>few|TRBJ1-5|TRBV28
ASGENRGH
>medium-sized|TRBJ1-1|TRBV4-1
ASSQAGGFTEAF
>few|TRBJ2-5|TRBV7-9
ASSLGSGDLETQY
>NA|TRBJ2-5|TRBV7-9
ASSLVKGAGETQY
>NA|TRBJ2-3|TRBV27
ASSPRGGGHTDTQY
>NA|TRBJ1-5|TRBV2
ASSGYRRGQGGNQPQH
>NA|TRBJ2-7|TRBV6-1
ASLPSVLYYEQY
>NA|TRBJ1-5|TRBV30
AWSQDRDQPQH
>NA|TRBJ2-5|TRBV9
ASSVSHGGEETQY
>NA|TRBJ1-4|TRBV9
ASSVGGEGDEKLF
>NA|TRBJ1-1|TRBV5-1
ASRRKSDTEAF
>once|TRBJ1-6|TRBV6-1
ASSESVGAINSPLH
>NA|TRBJ2-4|TRBV7-2
ASSRDRASKNIQY
>once|TRBJ1-4|TRBV27
ASSLTGTTNEKLF
>NA|TRBJ2-3|TRBV7-9
ASSSRQGDTQY
>NA|TRBJ2-7|TRBV6-1
ASIRGQPRYEQY
>NA|TRBJ2-3|TRBV7-2
ASSLPSGGTDTQY
>NA|TRBJ2-2|TRBV4-2
ASSQPSGASLNTGELF
>once|TRBJ1-1|TRBV9
ASSVGDRVGTEAF